These 10 T cell receptor beta chains came from one sample sequenced in a study of blood T cell repertoires in COVID-19. Only in-frame clones appear in the TCRdb table, and some are missing; sequencing was by immunoSEQ multiplex PCR. The table includes about 94,000 clones, around 80% detected once. The sequencing sample was made of peripheral blood. Source of these receptors: a human donor in a cohort sampled during active COVID-19.

CDR3: CAISRGQANEKLFF. The CDR3 coding sequence is TGTGCCATCAGCAGGGGGCAGGCTAATGAAAAACTGTTTTTT. This chain joins TRBV10-3 and TRBJ1-4; 8 bases are shared with TRBD1. The CDR3 has 14 residues. Unmatched junction bases numbered 3, after V lost 6 bases and J lost 3 bases. Germline lookup yields CDR1 ENHRY and CDR2 SYGVKD.

Concerning this clone itself: Additional DNA sequences in this sample encode the identical CDR3. The J gene is TRBJ2-7, the V gene TRBV28; D is perhaps TRBD2 (6 bases). The V and J ends lost 6 bases and 3 bases respectively, with 6 bases between them. Germline loops: CDR1 MDHEN, CDR2 SYDVKM. The CDR3 extends over 11 amino acids. CDR3 sequence (DNA): TGTGCCAGCAGCGGGGGCTACGAGCAGTACTTC. Encoded protein: CASSGGYEQYF.

This chain uses TRBV10-3 with TRBJ2-1, with 7 bases fitting TRBD2. CDR1 is ENHRY, CDR2 SYGVKD, per germline. After removal of 7 bases from V and 9 bases from J, the junction contained 12 bases not matched to a gene. This CDR3 is built from 14 residues. The DNA of the CDR3 is TGTGCCATCAAGAAGCGGGAAACAGGAACTGAGCAGTTCTTC. Translating it yields CAIKKRETGTEQFF.

Here the CDR3 reads CASSLAVRTAYEQYF. The CDR3 DNA reads as TGTGCCAGCAGCTTAGCTGTACGGACAGCATACGAGCAGTACTTC. The rearrangement joins TRBV7-2 to TRBJ2-7, with a weak D call TRBD1 (6 bases). The CDR3 is 15 amino acids. Germline CDR1 is SGHTA and CDR2 is FQGNSA. Trimming removed 0 bases at V and 4 bases at J, with 13 bases between.

This rearrangement joins TRBV19 to TRBJ2-7, with TRBD2 matching over 9 bases. The V gene end was trimmed by 4 bases and the J gene end by 7 bases; junction bases not matched to a gene: 14. This CDR3 is 16 amino acids long. Germline V gene lookup returns CDR1 LNHDA and CDR2 SQIVND (reference sequence). The CDR3 loop reads CASSSLGGRAGREQYF. The CDR3 nucleotides read TGTGCCAGTAGTAGTCTCGGCGGGAGGGCCGGGAGAGAGCAGTACTTC.

As to this clone: The junction does not match germline at one end; this may be a read error. The V gene is TRBV6-5, the J gene TRBJ2-2; 11 bases match TRBD1. Germline V gene sequence: CDR1 MNHEY, CDR2 SVGAGI. This CDR3 has 14 residues. For the CDR3, the DNA is TGTGCCAGCAGTTCCGGCGGGGACAGGGGGGGGCTGTTTTTT. As protein: CASSSGGDRGGLFF.

This clone appeared once. J is TRBJ2-7 and V is TRBV4-1, with 8 bases matching TRBD2. CDR3 length equals 15 residues. V shed 2 bases and J 1 base; nucleotides not matched to a gene: 4. In germline, CDR1 is MGHRA, CDR2 YSYEKL. The DNA for the CDR3 is TGCGCCAGCAGCCAATTGACTAGCGCGTCCTACGAGCAGTACTTC. Residues: CASSQLTSASYEQYF.

This clone has a handful of counts. The chain combines TRBV28 with TRBJ1-5; 11 nucleotides match TRBD1. Germline trimming cut 6 bases from V and 7 bases from J; bases unmatched to any gene: 8. The CDR3 contains 15 residues. CDR1 is MDHEN, CDR2 SYDVKM, per germline. CDR3 sequence: CASSRPGQGDQPQHF. The CDR3 DNA follows: TGTGCCAGCAGCCGACCGGGACAGGGGGACCAGCCCCAGCATTTT.

This chain joins TRBV2 and TRBJ1-5, with a possible D match to TRBD1 (6 bases). Looked up from germline, CDR1 is SNHLY and CDR2 is FYNNEI. V was cut by 3 bases and J by 4 bases, with 10 bases left in between. This CDR3 is built from 14 residues. The CDR3 region has the DNA TGTGCCAGCAGTGACAGGGGACCTAATCAGCCCCAGCATTTT. Protein product: CASSDRGPNQPQHF.

The V and J genes are TRBV7-2 and TRBJ2-7; D possibly corresponds to TRBD2 (6 bases). The CDR3 has 13 amino acids. Germline V gene data show CDR1 as SGHTA and CDR2 as FQGNSA. Trimming shortened V by 5 bases and J by 5 bases, and 13 bases separated the two germline ends. This CDR3 is CASSRGVLNEQYF. Written as DNA, the CDR3 is TGTGCCAGCAGCCGCGGGGTGTTGAACGAGCAGTACTTC.